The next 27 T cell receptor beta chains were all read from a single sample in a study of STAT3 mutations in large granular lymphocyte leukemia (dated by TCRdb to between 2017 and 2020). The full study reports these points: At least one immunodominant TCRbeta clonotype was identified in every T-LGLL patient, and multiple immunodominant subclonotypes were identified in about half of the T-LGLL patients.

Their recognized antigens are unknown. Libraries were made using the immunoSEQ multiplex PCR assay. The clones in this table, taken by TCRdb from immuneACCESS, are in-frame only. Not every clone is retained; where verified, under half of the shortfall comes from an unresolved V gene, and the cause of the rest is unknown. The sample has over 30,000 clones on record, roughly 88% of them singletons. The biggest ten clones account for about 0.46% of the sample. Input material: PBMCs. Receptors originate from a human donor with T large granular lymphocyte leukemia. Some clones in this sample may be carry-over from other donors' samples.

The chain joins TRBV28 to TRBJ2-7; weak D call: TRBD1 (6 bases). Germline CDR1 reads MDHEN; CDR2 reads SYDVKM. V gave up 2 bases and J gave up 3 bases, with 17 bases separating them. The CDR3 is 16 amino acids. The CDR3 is CASSLTGYGVDYEQYF. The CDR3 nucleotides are TGTGCCAGCAGTTTAACAGGGTATGGTGTAGACTACGAGCAGTACTTC.

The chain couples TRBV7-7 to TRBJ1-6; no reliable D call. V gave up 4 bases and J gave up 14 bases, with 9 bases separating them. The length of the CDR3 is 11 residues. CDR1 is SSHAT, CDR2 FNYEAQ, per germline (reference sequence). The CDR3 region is CASSSTRALHF. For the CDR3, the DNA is TGTGCCAGCAGCTCTACCCGGGCCCTCCACTTT.

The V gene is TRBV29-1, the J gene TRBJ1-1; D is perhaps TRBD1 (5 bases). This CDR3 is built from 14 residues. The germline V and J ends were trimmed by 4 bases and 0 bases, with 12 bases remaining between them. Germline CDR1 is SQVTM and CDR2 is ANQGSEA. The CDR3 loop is CSVVGAEMNTEAFF. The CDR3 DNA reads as TGCAGCGTTGTAGGGGCGGAGATGAACACTGAAGCTTTCTTT.

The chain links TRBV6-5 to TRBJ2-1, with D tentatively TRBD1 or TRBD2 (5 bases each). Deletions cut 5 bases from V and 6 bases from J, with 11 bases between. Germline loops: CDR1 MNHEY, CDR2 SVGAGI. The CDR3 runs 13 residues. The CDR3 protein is CASSLGAFNEQFF. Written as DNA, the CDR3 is TGTGCCAGCAGTCTCGGGGCATTCAATGAGCAGTTCTTC.

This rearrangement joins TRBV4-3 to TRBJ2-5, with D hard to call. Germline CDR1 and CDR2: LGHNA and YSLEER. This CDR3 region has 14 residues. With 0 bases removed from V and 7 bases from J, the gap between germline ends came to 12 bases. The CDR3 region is CASSQDLELATQYF. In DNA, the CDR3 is TGCGCCAGCAGCCAAGATCTAGAGTTGGCGACCCAGTACTTC.

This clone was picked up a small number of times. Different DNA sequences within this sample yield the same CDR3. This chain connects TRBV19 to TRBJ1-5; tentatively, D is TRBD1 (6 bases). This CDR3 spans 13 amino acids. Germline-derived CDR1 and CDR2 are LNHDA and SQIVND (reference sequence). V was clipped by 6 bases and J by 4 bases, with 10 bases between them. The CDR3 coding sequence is TGTGCCAGTAGCCCAGACAGGAATCAGCCCCAGCATTTT. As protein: CASSPDRNQPQHF.

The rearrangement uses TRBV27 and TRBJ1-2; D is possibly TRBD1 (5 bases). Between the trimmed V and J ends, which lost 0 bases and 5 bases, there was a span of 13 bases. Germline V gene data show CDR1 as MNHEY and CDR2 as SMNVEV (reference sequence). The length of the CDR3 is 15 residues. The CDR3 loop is CASSLSPRQTYGYTF. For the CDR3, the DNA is TGTGCCAGCAGTTTATCCCCCCGACAGACATATGGCTACACCTTC.

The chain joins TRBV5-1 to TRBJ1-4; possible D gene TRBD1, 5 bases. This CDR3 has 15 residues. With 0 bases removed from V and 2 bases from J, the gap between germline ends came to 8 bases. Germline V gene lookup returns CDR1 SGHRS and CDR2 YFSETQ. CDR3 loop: CASSLAGGTNEKLFF. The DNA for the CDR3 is TGCGCCAGCAGCTTGGCCGGGGGGACTAATGAAAAACTGTTTTTT.

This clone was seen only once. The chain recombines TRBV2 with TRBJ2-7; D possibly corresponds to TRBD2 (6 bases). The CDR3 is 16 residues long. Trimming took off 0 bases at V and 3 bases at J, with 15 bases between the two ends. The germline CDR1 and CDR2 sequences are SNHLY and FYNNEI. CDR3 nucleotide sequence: TGTGCCAGCAGTGAAGCGCCCTTCGGGGGAGGCTACGAGCAGTACGTC. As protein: CASSEAPFGGGYEQYV.

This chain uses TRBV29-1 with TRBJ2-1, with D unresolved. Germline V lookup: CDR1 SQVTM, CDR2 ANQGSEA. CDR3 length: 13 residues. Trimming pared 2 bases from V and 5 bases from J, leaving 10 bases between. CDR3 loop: CSVERLINNEQFF. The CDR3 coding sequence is TGCAGCGTTGAAAGGCTCATAAACAATGAGCAGTTCTTC.

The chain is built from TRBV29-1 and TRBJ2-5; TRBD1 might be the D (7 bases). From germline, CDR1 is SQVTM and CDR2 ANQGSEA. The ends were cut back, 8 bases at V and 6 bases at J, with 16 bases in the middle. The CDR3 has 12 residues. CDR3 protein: CSRPTGRQTQYF. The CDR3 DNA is TGCAGCCGGCCGACAGGGAGGCAGACCCAGTACTTC. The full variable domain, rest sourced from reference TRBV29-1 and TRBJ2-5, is SAVISQKPSRDICQRGTSLTIQCQVDSQVTMMFWYRQQPGQSLTLIATANQGSEATYESGFVIDKFPISRPNLTFSTLTVSNMSPEDSSIYLCSRPTGRQTQYFGPGTRLLVL.

CDR3 residues: CASSQARGGYNEQFF. The CDR3 DNA reads TGCGCCAGCAGCCAAGCCCGGGGTGGTTACAATGAGCAGTTCTTC. The chain links TRBV4-1 to TRBJ2-1; tentative D call: TRBD2 (5 bases). The CDR3 totals 15 residues. Trimming stripped 1 base from V and 4 bases from J, with 11 bases between. Germline V gene lookup returns CDR1 MGHRA and CDR2 YSYEKL.

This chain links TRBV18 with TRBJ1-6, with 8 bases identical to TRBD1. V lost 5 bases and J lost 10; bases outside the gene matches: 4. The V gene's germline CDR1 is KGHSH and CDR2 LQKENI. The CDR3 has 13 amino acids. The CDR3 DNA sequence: TGTGCCAGCTCAACGGACAGGGCCTCACCCCTCCACTTT. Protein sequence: CASSTDRASPLHF.

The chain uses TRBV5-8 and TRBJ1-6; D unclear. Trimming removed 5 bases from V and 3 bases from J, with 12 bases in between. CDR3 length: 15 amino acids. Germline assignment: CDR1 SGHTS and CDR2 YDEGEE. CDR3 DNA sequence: TGTGCCAGCAGGTCTAAAATGGGCTATAATTCACCCCTCCACTTT. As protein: CASRSKMGYNSPLHF.

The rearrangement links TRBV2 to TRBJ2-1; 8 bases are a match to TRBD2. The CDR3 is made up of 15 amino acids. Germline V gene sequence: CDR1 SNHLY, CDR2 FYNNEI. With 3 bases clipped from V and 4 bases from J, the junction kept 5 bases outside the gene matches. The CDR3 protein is CASSERGGGYNEQFF. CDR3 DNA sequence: TGTGCCAGCAGTGAGAGGGGCGGGGGGTACAATGAGCAGTTCTTC. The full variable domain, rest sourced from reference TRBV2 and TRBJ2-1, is EPEVTQTPSHQVTQMGQEVILRCVPISNHLYFYWYRQILGQKVEFLVSFYNNEISEKSEIFDDQFSVERPDGSNFTLKIRSTKLEDSAMYFCASSERGGGYNEQFFGPGTRLTVL.

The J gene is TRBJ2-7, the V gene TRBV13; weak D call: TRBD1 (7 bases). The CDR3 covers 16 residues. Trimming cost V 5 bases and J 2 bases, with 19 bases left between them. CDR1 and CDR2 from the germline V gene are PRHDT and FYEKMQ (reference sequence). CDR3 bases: TGTGCCAGCAGCCGGAAGGCTAGGAGGGGGCCCTACGAGCAGTACTTC. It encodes CASSRKARRGPYEQYF.

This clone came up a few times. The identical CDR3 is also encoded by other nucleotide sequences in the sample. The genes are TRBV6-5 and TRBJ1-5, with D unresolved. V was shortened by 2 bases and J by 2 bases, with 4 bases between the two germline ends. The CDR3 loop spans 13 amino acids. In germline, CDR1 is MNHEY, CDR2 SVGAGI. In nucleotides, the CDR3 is TGTGCCAGCAGTTACGGGGGCAATCAGCCCCAGCATTTT. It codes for CASSYGGNQPQHF.

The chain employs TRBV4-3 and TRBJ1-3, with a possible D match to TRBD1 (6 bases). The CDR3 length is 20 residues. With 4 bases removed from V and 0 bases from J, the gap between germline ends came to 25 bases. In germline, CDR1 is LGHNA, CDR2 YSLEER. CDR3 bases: TGCGCCAGCAGCCTCGCAGCTGGCGTAATTGGACAGTCCTCTGGAAACACCATATATTTT. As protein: CASSLAAGVIGQSSGNTIYF.

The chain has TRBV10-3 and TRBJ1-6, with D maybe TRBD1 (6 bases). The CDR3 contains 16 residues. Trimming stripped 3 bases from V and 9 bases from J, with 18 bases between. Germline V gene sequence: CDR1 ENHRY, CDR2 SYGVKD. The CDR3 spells CAISERPGTNISPLHF. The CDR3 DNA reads TGTGCCATCAGTGAACGTCCCGGGACAAACATTTCACCCCTCCACTTT.

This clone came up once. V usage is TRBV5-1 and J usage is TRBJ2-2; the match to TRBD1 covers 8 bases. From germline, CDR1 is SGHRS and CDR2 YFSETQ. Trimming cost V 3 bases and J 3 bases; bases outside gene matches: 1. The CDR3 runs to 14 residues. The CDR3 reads CASSSGQDTGELFF. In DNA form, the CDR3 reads TGCGCCAGCAGCTCGGGACAGGACACCGGGGAGCTGTTTTTT.

The CDR3 region is CASTRGETQYF. The CDR3 DNA sequence: TGTGCCAGCACCCGGGGCGAGACCCAGTACTTC. The rearrangement uses TRBV5-4 and TRBJ2-5, with D perhaps TRBD1 or TRBD2 (5 bases each). V was trimmed by 6 bases and J by 5 bases, leaving 8 bases between them. The CDR3 has 11 residues. From germline, CDR1 is SGHNT and CDR2 YYREEE (reference sequence).

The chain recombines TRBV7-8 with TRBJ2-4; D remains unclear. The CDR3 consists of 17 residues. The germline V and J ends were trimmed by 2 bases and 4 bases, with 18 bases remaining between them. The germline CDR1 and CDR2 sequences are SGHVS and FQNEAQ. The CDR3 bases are TGTGCCAGCAGCTTATTTTGGCCATCAGAGATAAAAAACATTCAGTACTTC. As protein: CASSLFWPSEIKNIQYF. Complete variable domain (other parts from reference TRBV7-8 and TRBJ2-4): GAGVSQSPRYKVAKRGQDVALRCDPISGHVSLFWYQQALGQGPEFLTYFQNEAQLDKSGLPSDRFFAERPEGSVSTLKIQRTQQEDSAVYLCASSLFWPSEIKNIQYFGAGTRLSVL.

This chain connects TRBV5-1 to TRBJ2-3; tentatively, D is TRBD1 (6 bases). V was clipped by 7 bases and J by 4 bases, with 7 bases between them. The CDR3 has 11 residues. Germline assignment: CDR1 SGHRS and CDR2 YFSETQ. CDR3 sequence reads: CASEGADTQYF. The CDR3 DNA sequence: TGCGCCAGCGAGGGGGCAGATACGCAGTATTTT.

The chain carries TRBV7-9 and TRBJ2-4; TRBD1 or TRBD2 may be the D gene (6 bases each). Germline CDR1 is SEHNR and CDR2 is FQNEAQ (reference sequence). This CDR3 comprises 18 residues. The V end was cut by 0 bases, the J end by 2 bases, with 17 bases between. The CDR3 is CASSLAQGKGLTKNIQYF. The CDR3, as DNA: TGTGCCAGCAGCTTAGCACAGGGAAAAGGACTAACCAAAAACATTCAGTACTTC.

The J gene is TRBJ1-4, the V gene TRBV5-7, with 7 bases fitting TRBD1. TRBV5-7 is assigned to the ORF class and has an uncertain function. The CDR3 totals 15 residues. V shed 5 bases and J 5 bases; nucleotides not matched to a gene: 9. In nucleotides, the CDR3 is TGTGCCAGCAGGGCCGGGACAGTGAAAAATGAAAAACTGTTTTTT. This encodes CASRAGTVKNEKLFF.

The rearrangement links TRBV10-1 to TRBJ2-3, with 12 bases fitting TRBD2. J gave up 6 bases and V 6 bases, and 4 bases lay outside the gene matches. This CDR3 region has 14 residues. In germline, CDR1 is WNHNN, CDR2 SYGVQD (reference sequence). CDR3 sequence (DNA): TGCGCCAGCAGACCGGGACTAGCGGGCGATACGCAGTATTTT. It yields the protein CASRPGLAGDTQYF.

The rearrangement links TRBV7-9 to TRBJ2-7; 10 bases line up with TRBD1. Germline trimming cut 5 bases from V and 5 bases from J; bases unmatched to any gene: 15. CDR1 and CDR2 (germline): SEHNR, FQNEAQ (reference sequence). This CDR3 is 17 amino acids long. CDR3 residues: CASSTLIRTGGRDEQYF. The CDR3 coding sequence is TGTGCCAGCAGCACCTTAATTAGGACAGGGGGTAGGGACGAGCAGTACTTC.